One and the same sample provided the 8 T cell receptor beta chains below, sequenced in a study of vaccination and CD4 T cells after COVID-19. The Oncomine TCR Beta short-read assay generated sequence data from the DNA of cultured CD4+ T cells. MiXCR was run by TCRdb on the PCR reads, yielding one entry per CDR3 protein. The repertoire consists of some 22,000 distinct CDR3 sequences, with roughly 68% occurring once and the leading ten covering roughly a fifth. As for treatment: roughly 11-day PBMC culture with coronavirus spike peptide pools or control peptides (ViraFEST assay). Their antigen targets remain unknown. The sample in question was CD4+ T cells from blood, cultured in vitro, obtained after SARS-CoV-2 vaccination. These receptors were taken from a human donor who received a COVID-19 vaccine.

V usage is TRBV9 and J usage is TRBJ2-1, with 7 bases aligning to TRBD2. The trim removed 4 bases at V and 7 bases at J, leaving 11 bases unmatched. CDR1 and CDR2 from the germline V gene are SGDLS and YYNGEE. This CDR3 comprises 15 residues. The CDR3 DNA follows: TGTGCCAGCAGCTTAGGACTAGGCGCCGTAAATGAGCAGTTCTTC. Translation gives CASSLGLGAVNEQFF.

The V and J genes are TRBV12-3 or TRBV12-4 and TRBJ1-1, with D uncertain. The CDR3 has 14 amino acids. Trimming removed 4 bases from V and 1 base from J, with 10 bases in between. The CDR3 region is CASSSLPENTEAFF. The CDR3 DNA is TGTGCCAGCAGTTCTCTCCCAGAGAACACTGAAGCTTTCTTT.

The V and J genes are TRBV10-1 and TRBJ1-1; D not certain. CDR1 and CDR2 from the germline V gene are WNHNN and SYGVQD (reference sequence). The CDR3 totals 13 residues. With 5 bases removed from V and 2 bases from J, the gap between germline ends came to 9 bases. For the CDR3, the DNA is TGCGCCAGCAGTCCCAAACTTAACACTGAAGCTTTCTTT. Protein: CASSPKLNTEAFF.

This sequence joins TRBV6-1 and TRBJ1-6, with 8 positions matching TRBD1. CDR1 and CDR2 from the germline V gene are MNHNS and SASEGT. This CDR3 contains 15 residues. Unmatched junction bases numbered 7, after V lost 7 bases and J lost 5 bases. The chain's CDR3 is CASTYGTGDNSPLHF. In DNA form, the CDR3 reads TGTGCCAGCACCTACGGGACAGGTGATAATTCACCCCTCCACTTT.

This chain uses TRBV11-2 with TRBJ2-7, with 13 positions matching TRBD2. The CDR3 extends over 19 amino acids. The germline V gene has CDR1 SGHAT and CDR2 FQNNGV. The V gene end was trimmed by 1 base and the J gene end by 0 bases; junction bases not matched to a gene: 9. The CDR3: CASSLVRTSGGEPSYEQYF. For the CDR3, the DNA is TGTGCCAGCAGCTTAGTAAGGACTAGCGGGGGTGAACCCTCCTACGAGCAGTACTTC.

This chain uses TRBV28 with TRBJ2-3; 8 bases map to TRBD2. Germline CDR1 is MDHEN and CDR2 is SYDVKM. V was clipped by 4 bases and J by 3 bases; unmatched bases: 9. The CDR3 is made up of 16 amino acids. The CDR3 bases are TGTGCCAGCAGTTACCCCCGGGGGGGCGGTACAGATACGCAGTATTTT. It specifies CASSYPRGGGTDTQYF.

This chain links TRBV7-9 with TRBJ2-1, with a weak D call TRBD1 (5 bases). CDR1 and CDR2 (germline): SEHNR, FQNEAQ (reference sequence). This CDR3 region has 15 residues. Trimming pared 3 bases from V and 2 bases from J, leaving 11 bases between. CDR3 nucleotides: TGTGCCAGCAGCTTGTTTACAGGAACCTACAATGAGCAGTTCTTC. Protein product: CASSLFTGTYNEQFF.

Points on this clonotype: One junction end disagrees with the germline gene, perhaps due to a read error. In nucleotides, the CDR3 is TGTGCCAGCAGCTACTTCAGGGGAAGCTCTGGAAACACCATATATTTT. Translating gives CASSYFRGSSGNTIYF. This chain uses TRBV6-5 with TRBJ1-3; D might be TRBD1 (6 bases). The CDR3 has 16 amino acids. Per germline, CDR1 MNHEY and CDR2 SVGAGI.